This T cell receptor beta chain was identified in a study of Tregs in tolerant kidney transplant recipients. Study-level results: No direct test of biological reproducibility was done here. The most relevant donor-specific Treg TCRbeta repertoire apparently came from expansion with activated donor B cells. Validation in larger populations is needed because few patients were studied.

Thawed PBMCs were FACS-sorted into unstimulated CD4+CD25+CD127- regulatory T cells, CD4+CD25- non-regulatory cells, CD4 and CD8 cells. Concerning this clone itself: What it binds is not known.

TCRdb's table, derived via immunoSEQ multiplex PCR, lists solely in-frame clones and lacks some. The top ten hold over 0.5% of the sample, which has more than 90,000 clones, roughly 92% seen once. CDR3 size: 17 residues. Trimming cost V 5 bases and J 3 bases, with 20 bases left between them. Germline CDR1 reads SGHVS; CDR2 reads FQNEAQ. The specimen sequenced was CD4+ T cells from blood. The chain couples TRBV7-8 to TRBJ1-5; D not resolved. This TCR came from a human donor in good health. CDR3 coding DNA: TGTGCCAGCAGCAGAAGGGTAGGGCAGGAAGCCAATCAGCCCCAGCATTTT. As protein: CASSRRVGQEANQPQHF.